This is a list of T cell receptor beta chains from one sample in a study of sequential checkpoint blockade in melanoma. The table came from immunoSEQ multiplex PCR; TCRdb's copy has only in-frame clones and leaves some out. The table lists several thousand clones, 23% of them singletons. The source material was tumor tissue (inferred from file names), sampled from a patient given nivolumab and ipilimumab in sequence. The receptors derive from a human donor with melanoma. CDR3s leave out the opening cysteine and the closing phenylalanine or tryptophan. The order of the fields is J gene, V gene, CDR3 length, CDR3 protein.

>TRBJ2-5|TRBV5-1|17
ASSLIAGPHLATKETQY
>TRBJ1-1|TRBV4-1|13
ASSLAGLMNTEAF
>TRBJ2-3|TRBV7-1|11
ASGMYGTDTQY
>TRBJ1-1|TRBV6-8|11
ASSRGDDTEAF
>TRBJ2-5|TRBV6-8|11
ASLGAEQETQY
>TRBJ1-3|TRBV5-1|14
ASSARQGYSGNTIY
>TRBJ2-3|TRBV19|20
ASSPRTSLFSDRRRYTDTQY
>TRBJ2-7|TRBV9|13
ASSPRQGSGYEQY
>TRBJ2-1|TRBV11-3|12
ASSSLRDYNEQF
>TRBJ2-5|TRBV18|11
ASSQLYQETQY
>TRBJ2-1|TRBV19|13
ASSIFTGRYNEQF
>TRBJ2-7|TRBV9|14
ASSRTTGGDSYEQY
>TRBJ1-1|TRBV19|12
ASSIGFQNTEAF
>TRBJ2-2|TRBV6-8|12
ASSYAGLAGELF
>TRBJ1-6|TRBV11-3|15
ASSVLAGVRENSPLH
>TRBJ1-5|TRBV6-8|11
AISRDREQPQH
>TRBJ2-1|TRBV19|15
ASSVQAGRDRNNEQF
>TRBJ2-1|TRBV28|15
ASSSLPRLGGHNEQF
>TRBJ2-1|TRBV11-3|12
ASSLGRAYNEQF
>TRBJ1-1|TRBV15|16
ATSSIHPLARKNTEAF
>TRBJ2-7|TRBV18|13
ASSPKTQRSYEQY
>TRBJ1-6|TRBV19|11
ASSFRDNSPLH
>TRBJ2-1|TRBV29-1|13
SVDPGQGYYNEQF
>TRBJ1-1|TRBV6-8|12
ASSYSGMVPEAF
>TRBJ2-7|TRBV28|10
ASSLSRYEQY
>TRBJ2-7|TRBV29-1|13
SVDVGLAGVYEQY
>TRBJ2-3|TRBV9|11
ASSLSSRHTQY
>TRBJ2-3|TRBV14|13
ASSPGTARADTQY
>TRBJ2-1|TRBV11-3|13
ASSGSMSSYNEQF
>TRBJ1-1|TRBV10-2|11
ASSENDLPEAF
>TRBJ1-1|TRBV14|11
ASSPSRVTEAF